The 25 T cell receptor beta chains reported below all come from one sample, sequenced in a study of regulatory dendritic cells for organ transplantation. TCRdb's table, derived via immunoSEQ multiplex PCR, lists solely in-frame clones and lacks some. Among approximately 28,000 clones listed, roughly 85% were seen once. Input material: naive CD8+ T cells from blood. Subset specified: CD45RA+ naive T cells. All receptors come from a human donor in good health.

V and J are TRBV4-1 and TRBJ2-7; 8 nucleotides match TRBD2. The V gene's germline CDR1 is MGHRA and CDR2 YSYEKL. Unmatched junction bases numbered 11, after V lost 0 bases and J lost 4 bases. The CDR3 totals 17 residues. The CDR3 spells CASSQDLRGGLNYEQYF. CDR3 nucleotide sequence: TGCGCCAGCAGCCAAGATTTACGGGGGGGCCTTAATTACGAGCAGTACTTC.

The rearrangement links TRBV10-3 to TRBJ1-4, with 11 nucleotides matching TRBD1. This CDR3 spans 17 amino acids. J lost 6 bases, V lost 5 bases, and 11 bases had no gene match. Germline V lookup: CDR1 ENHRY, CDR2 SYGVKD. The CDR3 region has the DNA TGTGCCATCAGTAACACCCTTCCGGGACAGGGGGATGAAAAACTGTTTTTT. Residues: CAISNTLPGQGDEKLFF.

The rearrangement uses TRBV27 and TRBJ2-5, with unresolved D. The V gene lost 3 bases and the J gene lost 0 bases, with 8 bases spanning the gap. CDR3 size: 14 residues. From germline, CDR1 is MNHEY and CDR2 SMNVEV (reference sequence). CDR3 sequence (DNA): TGTGCCAGCAGTTTCCTCGTTAACCAAGAGACCCAGTACTTC. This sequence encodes CASSFLVNQETQYF.

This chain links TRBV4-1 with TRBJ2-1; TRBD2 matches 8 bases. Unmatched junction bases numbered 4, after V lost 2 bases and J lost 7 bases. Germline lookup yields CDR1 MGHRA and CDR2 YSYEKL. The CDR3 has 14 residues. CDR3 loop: CASSQYTGGNEQFF. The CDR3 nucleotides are TGCGCCAGCAGCCAATATACGGGGGGGAATGAGCAGTTCTTC.

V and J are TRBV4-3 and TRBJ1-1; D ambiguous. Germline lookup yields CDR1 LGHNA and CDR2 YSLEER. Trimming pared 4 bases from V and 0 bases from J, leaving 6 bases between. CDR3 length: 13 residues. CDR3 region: CASSRSLNTEAFF. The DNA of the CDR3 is TGCGCCAGCAGCCGGAGCCTGAACACTGAAGCTTTCTTT.

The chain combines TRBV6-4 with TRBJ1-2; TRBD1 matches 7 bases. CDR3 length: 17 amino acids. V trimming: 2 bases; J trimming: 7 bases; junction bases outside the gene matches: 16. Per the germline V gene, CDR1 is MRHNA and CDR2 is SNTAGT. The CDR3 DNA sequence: TGTGCCAGCAGTGACCCCGGACAGGAGCCTAATTCGGCTGGCTACACCTTC. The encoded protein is CASSDPGQEPNSAGYTF.

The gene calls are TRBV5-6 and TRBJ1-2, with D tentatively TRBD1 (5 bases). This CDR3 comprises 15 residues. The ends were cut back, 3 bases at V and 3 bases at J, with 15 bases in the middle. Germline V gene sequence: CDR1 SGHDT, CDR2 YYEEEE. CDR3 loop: CASSSRTGTDYGYTF. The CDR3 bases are TGTGCCAGCAGCTCCCGTACCGGGACTGACTATGGCTACACCTTC. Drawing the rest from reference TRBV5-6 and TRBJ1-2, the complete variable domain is DAGVTQSPTHLIKTRGQQVTLRCSPKSGHDTVSWYQQALGQGPQFIFQYYEEEERQRGNFPDRFSGHQFPNYSSELNVNALLLGDSALYLCASSSRTGTDYGYTFGSGTRLTVV.

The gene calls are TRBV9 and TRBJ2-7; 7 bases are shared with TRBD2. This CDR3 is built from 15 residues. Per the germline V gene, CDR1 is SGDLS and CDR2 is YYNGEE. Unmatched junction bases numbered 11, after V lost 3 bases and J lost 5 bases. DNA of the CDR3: TGTGCCAGCAGCGCAACCTGGGGGGGTCACAACGAGCAGTACTTC. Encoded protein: CASSATWGGHNEQYF. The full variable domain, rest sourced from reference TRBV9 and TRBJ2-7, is DSGVTQTPKHLITATGQRVTLRCSPRSGDLSVYWYQQSLDQGLQFLIQYYNGEERAKGNILERFSAQQFPDLHSELNLSSLELGDSALYFCASSATWGGHNEQYFGPGTRLTVT.

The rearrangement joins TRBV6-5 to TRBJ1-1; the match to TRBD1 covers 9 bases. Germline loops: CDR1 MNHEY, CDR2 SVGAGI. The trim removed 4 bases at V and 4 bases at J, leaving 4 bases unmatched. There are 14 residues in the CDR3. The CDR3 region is CASSSGTGITEAFF. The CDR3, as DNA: TGTGCCAGCAGTTCCGGGACAGGGATCACTGAAGCTTTCTTT.

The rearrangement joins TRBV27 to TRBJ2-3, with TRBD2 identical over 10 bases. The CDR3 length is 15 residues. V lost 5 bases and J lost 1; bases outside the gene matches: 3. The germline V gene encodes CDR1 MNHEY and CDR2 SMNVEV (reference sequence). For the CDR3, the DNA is TGTGCCAGCAGTCTCGGGACTAGCGGCACAGATACGCAGTATTTT. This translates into CASSLGTSGTDTQYF.

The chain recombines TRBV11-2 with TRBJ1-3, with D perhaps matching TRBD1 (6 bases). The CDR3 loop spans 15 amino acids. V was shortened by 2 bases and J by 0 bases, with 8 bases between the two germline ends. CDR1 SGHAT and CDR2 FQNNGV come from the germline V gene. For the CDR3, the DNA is TGTGCCAGCAGCTTATACAGGGTCTCTGGAAACACCATATATTTT. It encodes CASSLYRVSGNTIYF.

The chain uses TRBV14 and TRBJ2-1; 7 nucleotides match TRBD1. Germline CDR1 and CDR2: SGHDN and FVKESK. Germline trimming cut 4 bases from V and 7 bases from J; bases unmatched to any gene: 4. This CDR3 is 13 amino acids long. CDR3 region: CASSPPGGNEQFF. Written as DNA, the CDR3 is TGTGCCAGCAGCCCACCAGGGGGTAATGAGCAGTTCTTC.

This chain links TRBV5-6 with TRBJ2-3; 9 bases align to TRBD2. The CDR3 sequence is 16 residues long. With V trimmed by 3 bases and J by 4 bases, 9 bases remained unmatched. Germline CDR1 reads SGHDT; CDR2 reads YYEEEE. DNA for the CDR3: TGTGCCAGCAGCTCGAGCGCGGGGGGGCGGGCAGATACGCAGTATTTT. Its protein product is CASSSSAGGRADTQYF.

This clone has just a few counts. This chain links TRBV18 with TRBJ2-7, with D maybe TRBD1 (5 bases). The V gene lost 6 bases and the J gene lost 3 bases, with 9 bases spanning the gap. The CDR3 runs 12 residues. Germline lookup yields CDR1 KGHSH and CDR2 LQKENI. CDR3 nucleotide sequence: TGTGCCAGCTCGTTCGACAGCTACGAGCAGTACTTC. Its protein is CASSFDSYEQYF.

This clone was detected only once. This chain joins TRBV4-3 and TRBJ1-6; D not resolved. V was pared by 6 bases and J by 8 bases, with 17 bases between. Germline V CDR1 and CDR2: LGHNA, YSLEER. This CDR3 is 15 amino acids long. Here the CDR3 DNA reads TGCGCCAGCAGTCTAGAGGAGGGAGAGGATTCACCCCTCCACTTT. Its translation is CASSLEEGEDSPLHF.

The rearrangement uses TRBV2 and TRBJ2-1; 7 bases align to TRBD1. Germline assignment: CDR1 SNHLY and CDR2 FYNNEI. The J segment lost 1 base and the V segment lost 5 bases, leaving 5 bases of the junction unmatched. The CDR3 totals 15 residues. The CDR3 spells CASSIRDSSYNEQFF. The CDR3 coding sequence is TGTGCCAGCAGTATCCGGGACAGTTCCTACAATGAGCAGTTCTTC.

CDR3 in amino acids: CASSFGQAISGNTIYF. CDR3 DNA sequence: TGTGCCAGCAGCTTCGGACAGGCGATCTCTGGAAACACCATATATTTT. The chain couples TRBV7-9 to TRBJ1-3; 7 nucleotides line up with TRBD1. The junction had 5 bases not matched to a gene; V was cut back by 3 bases and J by 0 bases. CDR3 length: 16 residues. CDR1 and CDR2 (germline): SEHNR, FQNEAQ (reference sequence). The complete variable domain, with remaining parts taken from reference TRBV7-9 and TRBJ1-3, reads DTGVSQNPRHKITKRGQNVTFRCDPISEHNRLYWYRQTLGQGPEFLTYFQNEAQLEKSRLLSDRFSAERPKGSFSTLEIQRTEQGDSAMYLCASSFGQAISGNTIYFGEGSWLTVV.

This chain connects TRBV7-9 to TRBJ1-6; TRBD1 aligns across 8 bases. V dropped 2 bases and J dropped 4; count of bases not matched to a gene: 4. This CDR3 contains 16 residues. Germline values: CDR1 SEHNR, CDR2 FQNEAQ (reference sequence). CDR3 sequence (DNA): TGTGCCAGCAGCTTACCAGGACAGGGTTATAATTCACCCCTCCACTTT. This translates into CASSLPGQGYNSPLHF.

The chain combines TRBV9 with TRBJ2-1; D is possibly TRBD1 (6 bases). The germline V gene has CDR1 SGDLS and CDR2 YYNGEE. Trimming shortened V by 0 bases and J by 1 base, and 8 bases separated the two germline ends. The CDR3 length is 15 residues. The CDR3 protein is CASSVVRGSYNEQFF. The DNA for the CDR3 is TGTGCCAGCAGCGTAGTCAGGGGATCCTACAATGAGCAGTTCTTC.

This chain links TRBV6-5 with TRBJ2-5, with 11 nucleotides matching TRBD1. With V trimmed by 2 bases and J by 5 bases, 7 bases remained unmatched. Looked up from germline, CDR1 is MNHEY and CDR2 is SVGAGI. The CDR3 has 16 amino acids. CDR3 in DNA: TGTGCCAGCAGTTACGCGGACAGGGGGCGAGGGGAGACCCAGTACTTC. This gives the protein CASSYADRGRGETQYF.

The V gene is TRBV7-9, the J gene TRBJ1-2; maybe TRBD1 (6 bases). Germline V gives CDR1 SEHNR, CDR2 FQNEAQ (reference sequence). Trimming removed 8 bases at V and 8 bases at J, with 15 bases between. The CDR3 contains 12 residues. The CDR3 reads CASYDGQPGYTF. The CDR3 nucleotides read TGTGCCAGCTATGATGGACAGCCGGGCTACACCTTC.

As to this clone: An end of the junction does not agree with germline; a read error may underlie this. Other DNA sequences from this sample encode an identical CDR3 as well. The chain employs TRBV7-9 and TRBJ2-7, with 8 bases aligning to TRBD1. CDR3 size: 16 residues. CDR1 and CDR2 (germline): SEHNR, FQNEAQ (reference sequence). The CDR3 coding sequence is TGCGCCAGCAGCTCCTCAACGACAGGGGACAACTACGAGCAGTACTTC. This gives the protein CASSSSTTGDNYEQYF.

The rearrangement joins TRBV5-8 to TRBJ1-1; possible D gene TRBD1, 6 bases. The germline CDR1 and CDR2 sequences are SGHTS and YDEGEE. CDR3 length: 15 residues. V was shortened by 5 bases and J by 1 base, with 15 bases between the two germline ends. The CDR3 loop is CASRGEGVKNTEAFF. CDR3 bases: TGTGCCAGCAGGGGGGAGGGGGTAAAGAACACTGAAGCTTTCTTT.

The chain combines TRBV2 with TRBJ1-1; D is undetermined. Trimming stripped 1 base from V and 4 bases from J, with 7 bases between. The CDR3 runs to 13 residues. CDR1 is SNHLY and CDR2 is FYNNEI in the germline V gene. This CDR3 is CASSEDPTTEAFF. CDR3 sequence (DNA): TGTGCCAGCAGTGAAGATCCTACCACTGAAGCTTTCTTT.

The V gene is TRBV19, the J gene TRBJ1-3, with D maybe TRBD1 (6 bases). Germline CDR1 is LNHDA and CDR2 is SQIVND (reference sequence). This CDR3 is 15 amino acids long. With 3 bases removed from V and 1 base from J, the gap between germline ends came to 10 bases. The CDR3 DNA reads TGTGCCAGTAGTATGGTGGGGACATCTGGAAACACCATATATTTT. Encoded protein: CASSMVGTSGNTIYF. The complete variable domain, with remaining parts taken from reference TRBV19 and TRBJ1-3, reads DGGITQSPKYLFRKEGQNVTLSCEQNLNHDAMYWYRQDPGQGLRLIYYSQIVNDFQKGDIAEGYSVSREKKESFPLTVTSAQKNPTAFYLCASSMVGTSGNTIYFGEGSWLTVV.